This TCR beta chain is from a study of draining lymph node invasion in breast cancer (dated by TCRdb to 2020 to 2021). Broadly, across the study: In a separate targeted assay, bulk TCR-beta CDR3 sequencing compared sorted memory regulatory T cells and memory conventional CD4 T cells across breast cancer tissues. In the separate targeted TCR sequencing, lymph nodes from five or six patients were covered, and primary tumors were sequenced for three of those patients. From every patient, the primary tumor plus matched non-invaded and tumor-invaded tumor-draining lymph nodes were collected, and both Treg and Tconv subsets were profiled. The paper's findings and limits, for the study overall: Within each tissue, roughly 13-22% of Treg TCRs were also found among Tconvs, a result interpreted as suggesting peripheral Treg induction. Shared TCRs between Treg and Tconv subsets were considered suggestive but not proof of common clonal origin. Some of the top 100 tumor clones were detected in invaded and non-invaded nodes, and this detection was taken to suggest recirculation between tumor and draining nodes. According to the targeted TCR-seq data, Tregs appeared to be more clonally expanded than Tconvs in every tissue, and both subsets had lower diversity in tumor than in lymph nodes. The tumor top-100 clone tracking analysis was possible in only two patients. The data could not determine whether Treg conversion took place in a particular organ or whether converted Tregs recirculated between nodes and tumor.

V and J lose 0 bases and 5 bases, and a span of 7 bases separates them. The CDR1 and CDR2 encoded by the germline V gene are KGHSY and FQNENV. The CDR3 goes from the cysteine to the phenylalanine over 13 residues. The CDR3 DNA has 39 bases and is translated from base 1. CD4+ CD45RA- CD25high cells were sorted as memory regulatory T cells. Before staining and sorting, a Miltenyi Pan T Cell isolation kit was used to pre-enrich the T cells. Immunohistochemistry for estrogen receptor, progesterone receptor, HER2 and Ki-67 was used to characterize the primary tumors. Within a few hours after surgery, the fresh surgical tissue was processed by cutting it into small fragments. The tissue fragments were enzymatically digested with Liberase TL plus DNase for less than 25 minutes and then passed through a 40-micrometer strainer. After DAPI live/dead staining, cells were sorted on a BD FACS Aria II at roughly 98-99% purity. Sorted cells were lysed in TCL buffer, and RNA was purified with a Norgen Single Cell RNA purification kit including DNase treatment.

The library was generated by bulk RNA-seq. The instrument given in TCRdb is Illumina HiSeq 2500. In the paper's pipeline: In the separate targeted TCR-seq dataset, CDR3 sequences were extracted from raw reads and quantified using MiXCR version 2.1.5 with default parameters. In the separate targeted TCR-seq dataset, TCR-beta clones were defined by the combination of V gene, J gene and CDR3 sequence. In the separate targeted TCR-seq dataset, clones with fewer than three counts were first removed, after which only the 90% most strongly expressed clones per sample were kept. In the separate targeted TCR-seq dataset, Treg-Tconv overlap was calculated per tissue as the number of shared clones divided by the total number of Treg clones, multiplied by 100. Starting from the raw public reads, TCRdb applied fastp trimming at Q25, assembled clones with MiXCR and retained in-frame beta chains. Duplicate CDR3 protein sequences are folded into a single record with the most common DNA and genes. V and J calls and clone size were set by TCRdb, not the authors. This sample gives some 300 distinct CDR3 sequences in total; roughly a quarter of them show up just once. Around 20% of the sample goes to the ten largest clones.

In the case of this clonotype: Its antigen is currently not known. Within one base of it there is no much larger clone, and no base qualities were kept.

The specimen was sorted memory Tregs from the tumor. The cell subset or site label, as the study defines it: CD45RA-negative sorted CD4+ T cells (memory Tconv or effector/memory Treg). In this chain, TRBV16 is recombined with TRBJ2-5; the D gene cannot be named for sure. This TCR was recovered from a female donor with luminal breast cancer. The DNA reads as follows: TGTGCCAGCAGCCAATCCCTGGGGGAGACCCAGTACTTC. It translates to CASSQSLGETQYF.